This record concerns one T cell receptor (beta chain) sequence. Antigen unknown. Method: immunoSEQ multiplex PCR; TCRdb's copy keeps in-frame clones and lacks some. The repertoire consists of approximately 54,000 clones, with roughly 87% occurring once and the leading ten covering 7.5% to 9.5%. This entry belongs to a study of cytomegalovirus exposure and HLA in healthy donors. The CDR3 length is 15 residues. Germline CDR1 SGDLS, CDR2 YYNGEE. The ends lost 4 bases at V and 2 bases at J; junction bases unmatched: 5. Whole-study findings and limits: Generally TCR sequences proved uncommon, though certain public TCRs appeared in numerous donors.

Sequenced material: PBMCs. V gene TRBV9 combines with J gene TRBJ2-7, with 11 positions matching TRBD1. The TCR comes from a woman under 30 in good health and CMV-seropositive. This chain's CDR3 is CASSLGTGGPYEQYF. The CDR3 coding sequence is TGTGCCAGCAGCCTAGGGACAGGGGGTCCCTACGAGCAGTACTTC.